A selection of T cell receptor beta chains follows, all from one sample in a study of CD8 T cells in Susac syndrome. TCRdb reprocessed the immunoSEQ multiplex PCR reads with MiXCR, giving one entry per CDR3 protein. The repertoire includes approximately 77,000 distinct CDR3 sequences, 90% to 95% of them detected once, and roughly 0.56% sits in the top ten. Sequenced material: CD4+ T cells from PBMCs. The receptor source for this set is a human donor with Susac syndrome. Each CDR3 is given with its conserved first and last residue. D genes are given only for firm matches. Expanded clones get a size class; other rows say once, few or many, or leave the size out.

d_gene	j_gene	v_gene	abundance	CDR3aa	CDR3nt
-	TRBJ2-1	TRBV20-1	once	CSAREGVIGISSYNEQFF	TGCAGTGCTAGAGAGGGGGTGATCGGAATCAGCTCCTACAATGAGCAGTTCTTC
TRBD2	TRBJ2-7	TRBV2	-	CASSERGTSGLYEQYF	TGTGCCAGCAGTGAAAGGGGGACTAGCGGCCTCTACGAGCAGTACTTC
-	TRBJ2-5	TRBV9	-	CASSVSTVSETQYF	TGTGCCAGCAGCGTATCTACAGTGTCGGAGACCCAGTACTTC
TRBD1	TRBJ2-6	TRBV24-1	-	CATSDPGQGAGANVLTF	TGTGCCACCAGTGATCCGGGACAGGGCGCTGGGGCCAACGTCCTGACTTTC
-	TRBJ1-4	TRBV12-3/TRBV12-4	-	CASSLGSGVEKLFF	TGTGCCAGCAGTTTAGGGAGTGGAGTTGAAAAACTGTTTTTT
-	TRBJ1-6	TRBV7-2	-	CASSLARGAGIISFYNSPLHF	TGTGCCAGCAGCTTAGCGAGAGGGGCAGGGATAATTTCTTTTTATAATTCACCCCTCCACTTT
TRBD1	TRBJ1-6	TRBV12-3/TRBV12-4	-	CASSLGQGANNSPLHF	TGTGCCAGCAGTCTGGGACAGGGGGCGAATAATTCACCCCTCCACTTT
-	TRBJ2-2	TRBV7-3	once	CASSLIAGANTGELFF	TGTGCCAGCAGCTTAATCGCGGGCGCGAACACCGGGGAGCTGTTTTTT
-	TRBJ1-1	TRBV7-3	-	CASSLRPGANTEAFF	TGTGCCAGCAGCTTACGCCCAGGGGCTAACACTGAAGCTTTCTTT
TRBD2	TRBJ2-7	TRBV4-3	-	CASSRQTSAYEQYF	TGCGCCAGCAGCCGCCAGACTAGCGCGTACGAGCAGTACTTC
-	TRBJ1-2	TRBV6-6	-	CAGRPDSISVTYGYTF	TGTGCCGGAAGACCGGACTCAATATCCGTGACCTATGGCTACACCTTC
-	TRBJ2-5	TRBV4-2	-	CASSHPGGGRGSGETQYF	TGTGCCAGCAGCCACCCCGGGGGGGGCAGGGGGTCGGGAGAGACCCAGTACTTC
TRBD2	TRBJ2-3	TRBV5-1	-	CASSSFTSGITDTQYF	TGCGCCAGCAGCTCCTTTACTAGCGGGATCACAGATACGCAGTATTTT
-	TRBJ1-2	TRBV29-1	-	CSVDREGFIGYTF	TGCAGCGTTGATAGGGAGGGGTTTATTGGCTACACCTTC
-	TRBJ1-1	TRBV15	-	CATSFDLNTEAFF	TGTGCCACCAGCTTCGACTTAAATACTGAAGCTTTCTTT
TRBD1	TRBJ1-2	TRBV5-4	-	CASSFGTGNGGYTF	TGTGCCAGCAGCTTCGGGACAGGGAACGGGGGCTACACCTTC
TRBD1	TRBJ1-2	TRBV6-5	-	CASSPDRGGGYTF	TGTGCCAGCAGTCCCGACAGGGGCGGAGGCTACACCTTC